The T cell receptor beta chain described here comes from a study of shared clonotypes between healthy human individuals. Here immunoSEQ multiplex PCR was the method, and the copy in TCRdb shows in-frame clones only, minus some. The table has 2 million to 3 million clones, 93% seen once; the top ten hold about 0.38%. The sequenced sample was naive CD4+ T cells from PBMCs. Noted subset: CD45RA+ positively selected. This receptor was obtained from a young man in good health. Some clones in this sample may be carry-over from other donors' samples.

CDR3 nucleotide sequence: TGTGCCAGCAGCCACGCCACGACAGGGGATGAGAACACTGAAGCTTTCTTT. This sequence encodes CASSHATTGDENTEAFF. The chain couples TRBV4-2 to TRBJ1-1, with 8 positions matching TRBD1. Germline lookup yields CDR1 LGHNA and CDR2 YNFKEQ. The CDR3 totals 17 residues. J was trimmed by 1 base and V by 3 bases; bases with no gene match: 10.